The clone carrying this T cell receptor beta chain was found once. The data were obtained in a study of blood T cell repertoires in COVID-19. Overall study: The United States, Italy and Spain were the sources of the acute and convalescent COVID-19 samples.

Original data processing: The authors estimated nucleated cell counts from reference gene primer amplification. Method: immunoSEQ multiplex PCR; TCRdb's copy keeps in-frame clones and lacks some. V, J and clone size derive from that table, while D and trimming were established from the DNA sequence. The table has roughly 500,000 clones, approximately 89% seen once. V was pared by 3 bases and J by 5 bases, with 16 bases between. Germline lookup yields CDR1 LGHDT and CDR2 YNNKEL (reference sequence). The CDR3 runs 16 residues. Seattle patients were enrolled while actively infected and followed longitudinally.

Material: peripheral blood. This receptor was obtained from a man younger than 35 with COVID-19, enrolled during active disease. V and J are TRBV3-1 (or the pseudogene TRBV3-2) and TRBJ1-4; tentatively, D is TRBD1 (6 bases). This CDR3 is CASSQAPGQLNEKLFF. CDR3 nucleotide sequence: TGTGCCAGCAGCCAGGCACCAGGACAGCTAAATGAAAAACTGTTTTTT.